This TCR beta chain was sequenced for a study of blood T cells in healthy people across ages. Study-wide results and limits: Diversity estimated from one million T cells was considered an underestimate. Among T cells, TCR beta diversity per million cells dropped roughly linearly as age rose.

The CDR3 consists of 15 residues. Per germline, CDR1 SGHAT and CDR2 FQNNGV. The V and J ends lost 5 bases and 6 bases respectively, with 18 bases between them. A second PCR, run for about 7 to 11 cycles, used a sample-barcoded 5' primer plus a J-beta primer mix. TCRdb analysed the 5' RACE reads with MiXCR anew, one entry per CDR3 protein. The table shows around 1.5 million distinct CDR3 sequences, with around 42% occurring only once. Remarks on this clonotype: Antigen unknown.

The chain joins TRBV11-2 to TRBJ2-3; D tentatively reads TRBD1 or TRBD2 (5 bases each). The specimen was blood. This receptor was obtained from a woman between 18 and 29 years old in good health. The CDR3 loop reads CASSEGPGLWDTQYF. The CDR3 nucleotides read TGTGCCAGCAGCGAAGGCCCGGGGCTTTGGGATACGCAGTATTTT. The complete variable domain, with remaining parts taken from reference TRBV11-2 and TRBJ2-3, reads EAGVAQSPRYKIIEKRQSVAFWCNPISGHATLYWYQQILGQGPKLLIQFQNNGVVDDSQLPKDRFSAERLKGVDSTLKIQPAKLEDSAVYLCASSEGPGLWDTQYFGPGTRLTVL.